The rows below give T cell receptor beta chains drawn from one sample of a study of cytomegalovirus exposure and HLA in healthy donors. Assay used: immunoSEQ multiplex PCR; TCRdb lists only in-frame clones, some missing. Of under 140,000 clones in the sample, about 73% are singletons; the top ten hold approximately 1.3%. The specimen sequenced was PBMCs. Source of these receptors: a woman in her thirties in good health and CMV-seronegative. Both conserved end residues are part of each CDR3. A D gene is named only where the DNA matches it firmly.

v_gene: TRBV13; d_gene: -; j_gene: TRBJ1-4; CDR3aa: CASSKPGLYNEKLFF; CDR3nt: TGTGCCAGCAGCAAACCAGGGCTATATAATGAAAAACTGTTTTTT
v_gene: TRBV10-3; d_gene: TRBD1; j_gene: TRBJ2-3; CDR3aa: CAIRAGGEDTQYF; CDR3nt: TGTGCCATCAGGGCAGGGGGCGAAGATACGCAGTATTTT
v_gene: TRBV4-3; d_gene: -; j_gene: TRBJ2-3; CDR3aa: CASSQDRRGLTYTQYF; CDR3nt: TGCGCCAGCAGCCAAGATCGAAGGGGATTAACGTATACGCAGTATTTT
v_gene: TRBV6-5; d_gene: -; j_gene: TRBJ1-1; CDR3aa: CASSYSKRGGTEAFF; CDR3nt: TGTGCCAGCAGTTACTCGAAGAGGGGGGGGACTGAAGCTTTCTTT
v_gene: TRBV11-2; d_gene: -; j_gene: TRBJ2-7; CDR3aa: CASTLLSGYEQYF; CDR3nt: TGTGCCAGCACCTTATTGAGCGGGTACGAGCAGTACTTC
v_gene: TRBV11-2; d_gene: -; j_gene: TRBJ2-5; CDR3aa: CASSPRPLEAGTQYF; CDR3nt: TGTGCCAGCAGCCCAAGACCCTTGGAAGCGGGGACCCAGTACTTC
v_gene: TRBV2; d_gene: -; j_gene: TRBJ1-5; CDR3aa: CASRYRVSGNQPQHF; CDR3nt: TGTGCCAGCAGGTACAGGGTTAGCGGCAATCAGCCCCAGCATTTT
v_gene: TRBV30; d_gene: -; j_gene: TRBJ2-2; CDR3aa: CAWRFSSTGELFF; CDR3nt: TGTGCCTGGAGATTTAGCAGCACCGGGGAGCTGTTTTTT
v_gene: TRBV7-2; d_gene: TRBD1; j_gene: TRBJ1-4; CDR3aa: CASSLGQGEKLFF; CDR3nt: TGTGCCAGCAGCTTAGGACAGGGTGAAAAACTGTTTTTT
v_gene: TRBV6-5; d_gene: -; j_gene: TRBJ1-2; CDR3aa: CASSSDYGYTF; CDR3nt: TGTGCCAGCAGCTCAGACTATGGCTACACCTTC
v_gene: TRBV6-6; d_gene: -; j_gene: TRBJ2-7; CDR3aa: CASSDQTRQYF; CDR3nt: TGTGCCAGCAGTGATCAAACACGGCAGTACTTC